This TCR beta chain was captured by sequencing in a study of CD8 T cells in Susac syndrome. As for the study in general: Among the Susac syndrome patients sequenced, roughly six had active disease and roughly 8 were in remission. Patients with Susac syndrome were, at the time of blood collection, therapy-naive, maintained on corticosteroids, or maintained on intravenous immunoglobulin alone.

The CDR3 runs to 13 residues. Trimming left V 6 bases short and J 8 bases short, with 14 bases between. Roughly 0.45 to 1 ug RNA was reverse transcribed with random hexamers. Amplification of TCR beta CDR3 used immunoSEQ multiplex PCR across 54 Vbeta and 13 Jbeta. From the immunoSEQ multiplex PCR reads, TCRdb called clonotypes with MiXCR, one entry per CDR3 protein. The sample includes some 140,000 distinct CDR3 sequences, around 95% seen only once; the top ten take about 0.18%. Blood CD8+ and CD4+ T cells underwent high-throughput TCR beta sequencing. The TCR originated in a human donor with Susac syndrome. The V and J genes are TRBV12-3 or TRBV12-4 and TRBJ2-1; TRBD2 might be the D (6 bases). Material for sequencing was CD8+ T cells from PBMCs. This CDR3 is CASRRTNGDEQFF. CDR3 sequence (DNA): TGTGCCAGCAGAAGGACTAATGGGGATGAGCAGTTCTTC.